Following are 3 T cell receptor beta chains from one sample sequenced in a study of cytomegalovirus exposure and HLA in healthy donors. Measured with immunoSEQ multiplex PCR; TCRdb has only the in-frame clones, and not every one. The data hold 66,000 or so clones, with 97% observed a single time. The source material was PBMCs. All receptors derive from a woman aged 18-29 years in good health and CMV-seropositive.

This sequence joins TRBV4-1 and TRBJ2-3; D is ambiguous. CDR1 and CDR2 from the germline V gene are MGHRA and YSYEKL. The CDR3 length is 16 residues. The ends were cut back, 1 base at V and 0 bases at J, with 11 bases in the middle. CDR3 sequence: CASSQVNLVSTDTQYF. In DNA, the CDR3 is TGCGCCAGCAGCCAAGTAAACTTGGTGAGCACAGATACGCAGTATTTT.

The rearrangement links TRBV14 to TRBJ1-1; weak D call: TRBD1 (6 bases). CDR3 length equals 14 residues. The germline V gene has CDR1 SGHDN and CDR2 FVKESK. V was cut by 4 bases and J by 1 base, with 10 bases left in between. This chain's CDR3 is CASSPWTENTEAFF. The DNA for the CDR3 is TGTGCCAGCAGCCCGTGGACAGAGAACACTGAAGCTTTCTTT.

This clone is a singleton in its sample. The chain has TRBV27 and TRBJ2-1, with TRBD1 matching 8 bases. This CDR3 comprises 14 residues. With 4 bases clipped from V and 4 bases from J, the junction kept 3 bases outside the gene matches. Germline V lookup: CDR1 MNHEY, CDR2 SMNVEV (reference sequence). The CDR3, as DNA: TGTGCCAGCAGTTCCCGACAGGGGTACAATGAGCAGTTCTTC. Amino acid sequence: CASSSRQGYNEQFF.